These 21 T cell receptor beta chains were all obtained from the same sample, sequenced in a study of PD-L1 blockade in urothelial cancer (dated by TCRdb to the late 2010s). Library construction relied on the immunoSEQ multiplex PCR assay. TCRdb limited this immuneACCESS table to in-frame rearrangements with V and J called. A share of clones is missing; checked studies link under half to unresolved V genes, and the rest is unexplained. The sample includes some 67,000 clones, with about 89% observed a single time. The leading ten clones occupy 3% to 4% of the sample. Sequences were derived from PBMCs, sampled around atezolizumab (anti-PD-L1) treatment. The receptors here all came from a man between 60 and 75 years old with urothelial cancer.

The V call is TRBV7-2, the J call TRBJ2-2; 9 bases match TRBD2. Trimming removed 1 base from V and 7 bases from J; junction bases left unmatched: 7. The germline V gene has CDR1 SGHTA and CDR2 FQGNSA. The CDR3 loop spans 16 amino acids. CDR3 protein: CASSLVLAGGRGELFF. The CDR3 DNA follows: TGTGCCAGCAGCTTAGTTCTGGCGGGAGGGCGCGGGGAGCTGTTTTTT.

This chain uses TRBV7-7 with TRBJ2-1, with 7 bases fitting TRBD2. The CDR3 runs to 15 residues. The J segment lost 5 bases and the V segment lost 5 bases, leaving 9 bases of the junction unmatched. CDR1 is SSHAT, CDR2 FNYEAQ, per germline (reference sequence). The CDR3 protein is CASSPQLAPNNEQFF. As DNA, the CDR3 is TGTGCCAGCAGCCCCCAACTAGCGCCGAACAATGAGCAGTTCTTC.

The chain employs TRBV29-1 and TRBJ1-2; TRBD1 matches 7 bases. This CDR3 is 11 amino acids long. Germline V CDR1 and CDR2: SQVTM, ANQGSEA. Trimming took 6 bases from V and 8 from J; bases not matched to a gene: 6. DNA of the CDR3: TGCAGCGTCTTTGGGGACAGCGGCTACACCTTC. Amino acids: CSVFGDSGYTF.

CDR3 DNA sequence: TGCGCCAGCAGCCAAGATGACAGGGGAGGCTACGAGCAGTACTTC. Translation: CASSQDDRGGYEQYF. V usage is TRBV4-3 and J usage is TRBJ2-7; 8 bases agree with TRBD1. The J segment lost 3 bases and the V segment lost 0 bases, leaving 4 bases of the junction unmatched. Per the germline V gene, CDR1 is LGHNA and CDR2 is YSLEER. The CDR3 totals 15 residues.

The V call is TRBV6-5, the J call TRBJ2-7; 8 nucleotides match TRBD1. This CDR3 has 13 amino acids. Trimming cost V 6 bases and J 2 bases; bases outside gene matches: 3. CDR1 and CDR2 from the germline V gene are MNHEY and SVGAGI. The CDR3 sequence: CASSRGQAYEQYF. The CDR3 nucleotides are TGTGCCAGCAGCCGGGGACAGGCCTACGAGCAGTACTTC.

This sequence joins TRBV5-6 and TRBJ1-3; unclear D gene. The CDR3 spans 16 residues. V was cut by 0 bases and J by 0 bases, with 10 bases left in between. The germline V gene has CDR1 SGHDT and CDR2 YYEEEE. CDR3 region: CASSLAAANSGNTIYF. The CDR3, as DNA: TGTGCCAGCAGCTTGGCAGCGGCAAACTCTGGAAACACCATATATTTT.

The chain employs TRBV30 and TRBJ1-1; 10 bases line up with TRBD1. The CDR3 spans 14 residues. Trimming cost V 5 bases and J 6 bases; bases outside gene matches: 9. Germline CDR1 and CDR2: GTSNPN and SVGIG (reference sequence). CDR3 sequence: CAWGLRDRGAEAFF. CDR3 DNA sequence: TGTGCCTGGGGCCTCCGGGACAGGGGCGCTGAAGCTTTCTTT. Together with reference TRBV30 and TRBJ1-1, the CDR3 gives the full variable domain: SQTIHQWPATLVQPVGSPLSLECTVEGTSNPNLYWYRQAAGRGLQLLFYSVGIGQISSEVPQNLSASRPQDRQFILSSKKLLLSDSGFYLCAWGLRDRGAEAFFGQGTRLTVV.

The V and J genes are TRBV2 and TRBJ2-1; TRBD2 might be the D (5 bases). The CDR3 runs to 15 residues. Germline V lookup: CDR1 SNHLY, CDR2 FYNNEI. V was trimmed by 4 bases and J by 6 bases, leaving 16 bases between them. CDR3 DNA: TGTGCCAGCAGTGCAAAGCGGACGAGTACCAATGAGCAGTTCTTC. It codes for CASSAKRTSTNEQFF.

This clone showed up just a few times. The chain is built from TRBV29-1 and TRBJ1-2; TRBD1 aligns across 9 bases. Trimming cost V 6 bases and J 4 bases; bases outside gene matches: 3. The CDR3 consists of 12 residues. Looked up from germline, CDR1 is SQVTM and CDR2 is ANQGSEA. For the CDR3, the DNA is TGCAGCGTCCCGGGACAGGGCTATGGCTACACCTTC. Protein: CSVPGQGYGYTF.

This chain uses TRBV6-1 with TRBJ2-1; D is possibly TRBD2 (6 bases). Germline V gives CDR1 MNHNS, CDR2 SASEGT. The CDR3 is 12 residues long. The V and J ends lost 4 bases and 12 bases respectively, with 13 bases between them. CDR3 residues: CASSGDFRGQFF. CDR3 DNA sequence: TGTGCCAGCAGTGGGGACTTCCGGGGGCAGTTCTTC.

The rearrangement joins TRBV5-4 to TRBJ2-3, with unresolved D. The CDR3 contains 14 residues. Germline CDR1 reads SGHNT; CDR2 reads YYREEE (reference sequence). V was shortened by 0 bases and J by 0 bases, with 5 bases between the two germline ends. The CDR3 DNA follows: TGTGCCAGCAGCTTGGAACGGAGCACAGATACGCAGTATTTT. Translating it yields CASSLERSTDTQYF.

The chain recombines TRBV5-1 with TRBJ2-1; possible D gene TRBD2, 5 bases. Trimming pared 2 bases from V and 8 bases from J, leaving 17 bases between. Germline V gene data show CDR1 as SGHRS and CDR2 as YFSETQ. The CDR3 sequence is 15 residues long. For the CDR3, the DNA is TGCGCCAGCAGCTTTCTAGGCGGGTCGATGTATGAGCAGTTCTTC. As protein: CASSFLGGSMYEQFF.

This clone was found a few times. V is TRBV5-5 and J is TRBJ1-4; D call uncertain. The CDR3 runs to 16 residues. Trimming pared 4 bases from V and 2 bases from J, leaving 15 bases between. Germline CDR1 is SGHKS and CDR2 is YYEKEE (reference sequence). CDR3 DNA: TGTGCCAGCAGCCGCTCTACAGTAAATACTAATGAAAAACTGTTTTTT. It is translated as CASSRSTVNTNEKLFF. Filled out from reference TRBV5-5 and TRBJ1-4, the complete variable domain reads DAGVTQSPTHLIKTRGQQVTLRCSPISGHKSVSWYQQVLGQGPQFIFQYYEKEERGRGNFPDRFSARQFPNYSSELNVNALLLGDSALYLCASSRSTVNTNEKLFFGSGTQLSVL.

The chain carries TRBV11-2 and TRBJ1-1; no definite D call. Germline lookup yields CDR1 SGHAT and CDR2 FQNNGV. The CDR3 contains 14 residues. Trimming shortened V by 4 bases and J by 0 bases, and 9 bases separated the two germline ends. CDR3 in amino acids: CASSSNTLNTEAFF. DNA for the CDR3: TGTGCCAGCAGCTCAAATACTTTGAACACTGAAGCTTTCTTT.

V is TRBV19 and J is TRBJ2-1, with 9 bases lining up with TRBD1. Germline V gene sequence: CDR1 LNHDA, CDR2 SQIVND (reference sequence). CDR3 length equals 13 residues. Germline trimming cut 7 bases from V and 6 bases from J; bases unmatched to any gene: 4. The CDR3 protein is CASTEDRGNEQFF. The CDR3 DNA follows: TGTGCCAGTACCGAGGACAGGGGCAATGAGCAGTTCTTC.

The V call is TRBV6-4, the J call TRBJ1-2; D is undetermined. From germline, CDR1 is MRHNA and CDR2 SNTAGT. Between the trimmed V and J ends, which lost 4 bases and 4 bases, there was a span of 19 bases. The CDR3 runs 16 residues. CDR3 in amino acids: CASSASWRLLTYGYTF. The CDR3 DNA is TGTGCCAGCAGTGCCTCCTGGAGACTTCTGACCTATGGCTACACCTTC.

This clone appeared a few times. This chain uses TRBV18 with TRBJ1-3; a weak D match, TRBD1 (5 bases). V was cut by 4 bases and J by 4 bases, with 29 bases left in between. CDR3 size: 20 residues. Germline CDR1 reads KGHSH; CDR2 reads LQKENI. CDR3 in amino acids: CASSRSYMTGTDSLGNTIYF. CDR3 sequence (DNA): TGTGCCAGCTCACGCTCCTATATGACGGGGACTGACTCTCTGGGAAACACCATATATTTT.

V and J are TRBV29-1 and TRBJ2-4, with TRBD2 matching over 9 bases. The CDR3 length is 15 residues. V lost 2 bases, J lost 3 bases, and 5 bases stayed unmatched. Germline lookup yields CDR1 SQVTM and CDR2 ANQGSEA. This chain's CDR3 is CSVESREGGKNIQYF. CDR3 nucleotide sequence: TGCAGCGTTGAATCGCGGGAGGGCGGCAAAAACATTCAGTACTTC.

This clone was seen just once. V is TRBV5-8 and J is TRBJ1-1; TRBD1 matches at 10 bases. Germline CDR1 and CDR2: SGHTS and YDEGEE. This CDR3 has 16 residues. V dropped 3 bases and J dropped 3; count of bases not matched to a gene: 8. The CDR3 loop reads CASSSTFGTGDTEAFF. In nucleotides, the CDR3 is TGTGCCAGCAGCTCAACCTTCGGGACAGGGGACACTGAAGCTTTCTTT.

In its sample, this clone was seen a few times. This chain joins TRBV5-6 and TRBJ2-1; 15 bases fit TRBD2. Germline V lookup: CDR1 SGHDT, CDR2 YYEEEE. Trimming took 5 bases from V and 0 from J; bases not matched to a gene: 9. CDR3 length equals 19 residues. The CDR3 region is CASSFGGLAGGSSYNEQFF. As DNA, the CDR3 is TGTGCCAGCAGTTTCGGGGGACTAGCGGGAGGTTCCTCCTACAATGAGCAGTTCTTC.

This chain uses TRBV29-1 with TRBJ1-2; no clear D gene. V shed 1 base and J shed 2 bases, with 17 bases lying between them. The CDR3 extends over 16 amino acids. The germline V gene has CDR1 SQVTM and CDR2 ANQGSEA. CDR3 region: CSVEVGGNMPNYGYTF. The DNA for the CDR3 is TGCAGCGTTGAAGTGGGAGGGAATATGCCCAACTATGGCTACACCTTC.